This T cell receptor beta chain was retrieved from a study of shared clonotypes between healthy human individuals. Study-level points and caveats: The study sampled only blood, and tissue repertoires likely differ. Sorted-subset sequencing, rarefaction showed, was incomplete despite large depth.

V dropped 1 base and J dropped 6 bases, with 13 bases sitting between them. CDR3 length: 14 residues. CDR1 and CDR2 from the germline V gene are SGHAT and FQNNGV. Assay: immunoSEQ multiplex PCR; the TCRdb copy retains only in-frame clones and omits some. The sample includes 2 million or so clones, roughly 95% of them seen just once. Note on this clone: What it binds is not known.

This TCR came from a man aged 18 to 30 in good health. V usage is TRBV11-2 and J usage is TRBJ2-7; D is perhaps TRBD2 (5 bases). Sequences were obtained from naive CD4+ T cells sorted from blood. Subset reported: CD45RA+ positively selected. CDR3 residues: CASSLVAGGLEQYF. The CDR3 DNA sequence: TGTGCCAGCAGCTTAGTGGCAGGAGGTCTCGAGCAGTACTTC.